This TCR beta chain stems from a study of Graves' ophthalmopathy and Graves' hyperthyroidism. Findings and caveats of the study: Most thyroid clonotypes expanded beyond 0.001 frequency were also found in blood. Ophthalmopathy and stable hyperthyroidism were discriminated by a 13-signature model, with about 90% sensitivity and about 82% specificity.

Disease in donors with ophthalmopathy had moderate-to-severe activity, CAS ≥3, NOSPECS ≥4 and under 3 months' duration. The authors used Ficoll-Paque density gradient centrifugation to separate PBMCs. The input was approximately 10 ml of fresh peripheral blood. With 7 bases removed from V and 5 bases from J, the gap between germline ends came to 14 bases. Per germline, CDR1 SNHLY and CDR2 FYNNEI. This CDR3 spans 13 amino acids. The authors amplified TCR beta CDR3 regions from RNA transcripts. The authors performed first-round RT-PCR with HTBI primers and then a second-round multiplex PCR. TCRdb processed the multiplex PCR reads anew with MiXCR; each CDR3 protein has one entry. The data show almost 750,000 distinct CDR3 sequences, 35% to 50% seen once. This clonotype showed up just once. Its antigen is not known.

The sequenced material came from peripheral blood. This chain links TRBV2 with TRBJ1-1, with D possibly TRBD1 on 6 matching bases. The source of this sequence is an adult man with Graves' ophthalmopathy. The CDR3 region is CASNRDIGTEAFF. CDR3 nucleotide sequence: TGTGCCAGCAACCGGGACATAGGAACTGAAGCTTTCTTT. Filled out from reference TRBV2 and TRBJ1-1, the complete variable domain reads EPEVTQTPSHQVTQMGQEVILRCVPISNHLYFYWYRQILGQKVEFLVSFYNNEISEKSEIFDDQFSVERPDGSNFTLKIRSTKLEDSAMYFCASNRDIGTEAFFGQGTRLTVV.